Listed below are T cell receptor beta chains from one sample, sequenced in a study of CXCR3-negative and CXCR3-positive naive CD8 T cells. Reanalyzing the 5' RACE reads, TCRdb keeps one entry per CDR3 protein, without DNA. The table counts about 150,000 distinct CDR3 sequences; 0.45% to 0.55% lies in the top ten. The source material was naive CXCR3+ CD8+ T cells from blood. These receptor sequences come from a human donor in good health. Some clones in this sample may be carry-over from other donors' samples. The CDR3 runs from the conserved cysteine through the conserved F or W. Each record gives: V gene, J gene, CDR3 protein.

>TRBV5-1|TRBJ2-7
CASSLAPAREQYF
>TRBV12-3/TRBV12-4|TRBJ1-2
CASRAGTGPDGYTF
>TRBV29-1|TRBJ2-5
CSVWDSQETQYF
>TRBV20-1|TRBJ2-6
CSAAGKRGQSGPLSGANVLTF
>TRBV12-3/TRBV12-4|TRBJ1-1
CASRNTGAPNTEAFF
>TRBV10-1|TRBJ2-6
CASSDRGGNVLTF
>TRBV6-1|TRBJ1-1
CASKTEMNTEAFF
>TRBV20-1|TRBJ1-1
CSARAREEIRTGLAFF
>TRBV28|TRBJ2-3
CASSLVLPDTQYF
>TRBV20-1|TRBJ1-2
CSARDMGWGGYTF
>TRBV9|TRBJ2-7
CASSRPRTAESYGEQYF
>TRBV15|TRBJ2-3
CATSSARGGPPTDTQYF
>TRBV27|TRBJ2-7
CASSGGGRQQYF
>TRBV19|TRBJ2-1
CASRRVGSYNEQFF
>TRBV7-6|TRBJ2-1
CASSFLAGGPNEQFF